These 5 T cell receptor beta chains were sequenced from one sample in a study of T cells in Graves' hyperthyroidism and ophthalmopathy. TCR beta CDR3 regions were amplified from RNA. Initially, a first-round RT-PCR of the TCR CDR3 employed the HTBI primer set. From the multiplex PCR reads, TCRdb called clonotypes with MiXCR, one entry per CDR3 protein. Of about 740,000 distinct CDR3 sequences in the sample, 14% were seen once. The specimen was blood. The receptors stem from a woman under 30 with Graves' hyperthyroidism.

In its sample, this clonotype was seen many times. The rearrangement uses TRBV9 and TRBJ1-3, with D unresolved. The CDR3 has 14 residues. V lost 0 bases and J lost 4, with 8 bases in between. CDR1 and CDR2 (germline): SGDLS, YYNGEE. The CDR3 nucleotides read TGTGCCAGCAGCGTAGGGCCCGGCGGAAACACCATATATTTT. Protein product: CASSVGPGGNTIYF.

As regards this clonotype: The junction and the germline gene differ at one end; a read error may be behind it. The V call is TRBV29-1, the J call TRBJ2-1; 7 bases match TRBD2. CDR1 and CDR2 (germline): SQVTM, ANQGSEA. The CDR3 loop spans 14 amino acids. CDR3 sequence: CSVHGAGAINEQLF. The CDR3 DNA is TGCAGCGTTCATGGGGCGGGAGCCATCAATGAGCAGCTCTTC.

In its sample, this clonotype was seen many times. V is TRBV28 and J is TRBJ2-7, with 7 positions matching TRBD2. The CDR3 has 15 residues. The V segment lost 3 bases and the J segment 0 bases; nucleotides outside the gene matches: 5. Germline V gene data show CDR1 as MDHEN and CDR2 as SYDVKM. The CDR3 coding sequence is TGTGCCAGCAGTTTCGTTCCGGGAGGCTCCTACGAGCAGTACTTC. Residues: CASSFVPGGSYEQYF.

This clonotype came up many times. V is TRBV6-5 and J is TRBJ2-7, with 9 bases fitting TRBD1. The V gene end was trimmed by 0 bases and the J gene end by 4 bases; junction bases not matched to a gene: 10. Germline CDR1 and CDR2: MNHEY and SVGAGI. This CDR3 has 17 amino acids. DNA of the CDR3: TGTGCCAGCAGTTACTCCCCTACCGGGACAGGGAGTTACGAGCAGTACTTC. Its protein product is CASSYSPTGTGSYEQYF.

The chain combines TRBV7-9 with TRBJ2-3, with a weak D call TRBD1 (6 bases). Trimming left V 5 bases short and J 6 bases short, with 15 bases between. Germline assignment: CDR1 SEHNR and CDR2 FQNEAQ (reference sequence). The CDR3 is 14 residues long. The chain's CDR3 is CASSLGGGRDTQYF. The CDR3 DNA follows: TGTGCCAGCAGCCTAGGTGGGGGCCGCGATACGCAGTATTTT.